This T cell receptor (beta chain) was identified during a study of CD8 T cells in ankylosing spondylitis. In TCRdb, the 5' RACE reads were re-called with MiXCR into one record per CDR3 protein. The sample has about 160,000 distinct CDR3 sequences; just over 9.5% are singletons. CDR1 and CDR2 from the germline V gene are SGHDT and YYEEEE. This CDR3 spans 12 amino acids. Trimming shortened V by 2 bases and J by 5 bases, and 5 bases separated the two germline ends. This clonotype was detected many times. The gene calls are TRBV5-6 and TRBJ2-1; D gene uncertain. Sequenced material: blood, either unsorted or a sorted T cell fraction (not recorded which). This clonotype was sampled from a female donor with ankylosing spondylitis or in good health (not recorded which). This CDR3 reads CASSLDNNEQFF. The DNA for the CDR3 is TGTGCCAGCAGCTTAGACAACAATGAGCAGTTCTTC.